Listed below are T cell receptor beta chains from one sample, sequenced in a study of radiotherapy plus CTLA-4 blockade in lung cancer. The method was immunoSEQ multiplex PCR; TCRdb's version includes in-frame clones alone and lacks a portion of them. The table has tens of thousands of clones, more than 65% seen once. Specimen: peripheral blood, collected from a patient treated with radiotherapy plus ipilimumab. These receptors all stem from a human donor with non-small cell lung cancer who had stable disease on radiotherapy plus ipilimumab. Each CDR3 is given with its conserved first and last residue. A D gene is named only where the DNA matches it firmly. Clone size is shown for a subset of rows, as once, few, many or a class of expanded clone.

CDR3 DNA: TGTGCCATCAGTACCCTCGGGAAGAACACTGAAGCTTTCTTT; CDR3 protein: CAISTLGKNTEAFF; V gene: TRBV10-3; clone size: -; J gene: TRBJ1-1; D gene: -
CDR3 DNA: TGCGCCAGCAGCTCTGGGGGCCCTCCAGATACGCAGTATTTT; CDR3 protein: CASSSGGPPDTQYF; V gene: TRBV5-1; clone size: -; J gene: TRBJ2-3; D gene: -
CDR3 DNA: TGTGCCAGCCTCGACAGTACCTACTCCTACGAGCAGTACTTC; CDR3 protein: CASLDSTYSYEQYF; V gene: TRBV28; clone size: -; J gene: TRBJ2-7; D gene: -
CDR3 DNA: TGTGCCAGCAGTGAGGCGAGGGGGGGAATAACGAACACTGAAGCTTTCTTT; CDR3 protein: CASSEARGGITNTEAFF; V gene: TRBV25-1; clone size: -; J gene: TRBJ1-1; D gene: -
CDR3 DNA: TGTGCCGGAACCGGGACAGTTAATTCACCCCTCCACTTT; CDR3 protein: CAGTGTVNSPLHF; V gene: TRBV2; clone size: -; J gene: TRBJ1-6; D gene: TRBD1
CDR3 DNA: TGTGCCAGTAGTATAAGCGGACGCACAGATACGCAGTATTTT; CDR3 protein: CASSISGRTDTQYF; V gene: TRBV19; clone size: -; J gene: TRBJ2-3; D gene: -
CDR3 DNA: TGCGCCAGCAGCCCCCGGGACAGGGGAACTACCGGGGAGCTGTTTTTT; CDR3 protein: CASSPRDRGTTGELFF; V gene: TRBV4-1; clone size: -; J gene: TRBJ2-2; D gene: TRBD1
CDR3 DNA: TGTGCCAGCCTGACAGGGGGAGGGACTGAAGCTTTCTTT; CDR3 protein: CASLTGGGTEAFF; V gene: TRBV7-9; clone size: -; J gene: TRBJ1-1; D gene: TRBD1
CDR3 DNA: TGTGCCACCAGCAGAGGAGTTAATGAAAAACTGTTTTTT; CDR3 protein: CATSRGVNEKLFF; V gene: TRBV15; clone size: -; J gene: TRBJ1-4; D gene: -
CDR3 DNA: TGTGCCAGCAGTTACTACAGGGGAGAAGCTTTCTTT; CDR3 protein: CASSYYRGEAFF; V gene: TRBV6-6; clone size: -; J gene: TRBJ1-1; D gene: TRBD1
CDR3 DNA: TGTGCCAGCAGCTTTTGGCCGGGACTAGCGGATTACAATGAGCAGTTCTTC; CDR3 protein: CASSFWPGLADYNEQFF; V gene: TRBV11-1; clone size: -; J gene: TRBJ2-1; D gene: TRBD2
CDR3 DNA: TGTGCCAGCAGTGGGACAGTCTTGGGTCAGCCCCAGCATTTT; CDR3 protein: CASSGTVLGQPQHF; V gene: TRBV25-1; clone size: -; J gene: TRBJ1-5; D gene: -
CDR3 DNA: TGTGCCAGCTCACCTGGCCCAGGGGTCTCTAGGGAAAAACTGTTTTTT; CDR3 protein: CASSPGPGVSREKLFF; V gene: TRBV18; clone size: many; J gene: TRBJ1-4; D gene: -
CDR3 DNA: TGTGCCATCAGTGAGACAGTCTACGAGCAGTACTTC; CDR3 protein: CAISETVYEQYF; V gene: TRBV10-3; clone size: -; J gene: TRBJ2-7; D gene: -
CDR3 DNA: TGTGCCAGCAGCCATTCGGGGAGGGGCGCCCAAGAGACCCAGTACTTC; CDR3 protein: CASSHSGRGAQETQYF; V gene: TRBV5-4; clone size: -; J gene: TRBJ2-5; D gene: TRBD2
CDR3 DNA: TGTGCCAGCAGCAACCGGGCCTCCAGGGAAACCGGGGAGCTGTTTTTT; CDR3 protein: CASSNRASRETGELFF; V gene: TRBV7-8; clone size: -; J gene: TRBJ2-2; D gene: -
CDR3 DNA: TGTGCCAGCAGTTTTACACACAGGGGAGAAGCTTTCTTT; CDR3 protein: CASSFTHRGEAFF; V gene: TRBV27; clone size: -; J gene: TRBJ1-1; D gene: TRBD1
CDR3 DNA: TGTGCCTGGAGTGGAGGGAACTCTGGAAACACCATATATTTT; CDR3 protein: CAWSGGNSGNTIYF; V gene: TRBV30; clone size: -; J gene: TRBJ1-3; D gene: -
CDR3 DNA: TGTGCCTGGAGTGTTCAACCGGGTACTGAAGCTTTCTTT; CDR3 protein: CAWSVQPGTEAFF; V gene: TRBV30; clone size: -; J gene: TRBJ1-1; D gene: -
CDR3 DNA: TGTGCCAGCAGCCAAGATTACAGGGGTGGCTACACCTTC; CDR3 protein: CASSQDYRGGYTF; V gene: TRBV14; clone size: -; J gene: TRBJ1-2; D gene: TRBD1
CDR3 DNA: TGTGCCAGCAGTTTAGACGGGGGTAGCGGCTACAATGAGCAGTTCTTC; CDR3 protein: CASSLDGGSGYNEQFF; V gene: TRBV6-6; clone size: -; J gene: TRBJ2-1; D gene: -
CDR3 DNA: TGTGCCAGCTCACCACCGGTTCTCGGGGGTGCGACCCAGTACTTC; CDR3 protein: CASSPPVLGGATQYF; V gene: TRBV18; clone size: once; J gene: TRBJ2-5; D gene: -
CDR3 DNA: TGTGCCAGCAGCCTTAGGACATCCGGCACAGATACGCAGTATTTT; CDR3 protein: CASSLRTSGTDTQYF; V gene: TRBV7-2; clone size: -; J gene: TRBJ2-3; D gene: -
CDR3 DNA: TGTGCCAGTAGTATGGGCAGGGGTACTGGCTACACCTTC; CDR3 protein: CASSMGRGTGYTF; V gene: TRBV19; clone size: once; J gene: TRBJ1-2; D gene: -
CDR3 DNA: TGTGCCAGCAGCTTAGGGCTGCAGGGCAACACCATATATTTT; CDR3 protein: CASSLGLQGNTIYF; V gene: TRBV11-3; clone size: -; J gene: TRBJ1-3; D gene: -
CDR3 DNA: TGCAGCGTTGGGCGCGGGACCGGGGAGCTGTTTTTT; CDR3 protein: CSVGRGTGELFF; V gene: TRBV29-1; clone size: -; J gene: TRBJ2-2; D gene: -